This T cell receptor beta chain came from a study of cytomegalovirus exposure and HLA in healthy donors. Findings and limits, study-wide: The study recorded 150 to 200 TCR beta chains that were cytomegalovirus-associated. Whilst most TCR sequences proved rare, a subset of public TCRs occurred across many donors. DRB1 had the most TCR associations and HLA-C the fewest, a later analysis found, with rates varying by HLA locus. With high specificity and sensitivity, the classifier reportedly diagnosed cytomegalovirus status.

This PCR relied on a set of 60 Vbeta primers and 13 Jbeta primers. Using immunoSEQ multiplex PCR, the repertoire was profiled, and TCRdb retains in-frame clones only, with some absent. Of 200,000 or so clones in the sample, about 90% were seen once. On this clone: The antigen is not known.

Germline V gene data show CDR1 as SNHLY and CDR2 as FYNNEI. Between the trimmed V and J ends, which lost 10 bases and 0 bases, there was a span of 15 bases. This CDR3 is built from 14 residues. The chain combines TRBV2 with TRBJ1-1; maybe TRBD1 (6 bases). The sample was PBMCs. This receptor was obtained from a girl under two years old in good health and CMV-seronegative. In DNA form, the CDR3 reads TGTGCCATCATAGGGGGGGTGATGAACACTGAAGCTTTCTTT. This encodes CAIIGGVMNTEAFF.